This T cell receptor (beta chain) appears in the sequencing data of a study of graft-versus-host responses after intestinal transplantation. Method: immunoSEQ multiplex PCR; TCRdb's copy keeps in-frame clones and lacks some. The table shows nearly 110,000 clones, with about nine tenths occurring only once. V was trimmed by 6 bases and J by 2 bases, leaving 13 bases between them. CDR1 and CDR2 from the germline V gene are MNHNS and SASEGT. CDR3 length equals 14 residues. With respect to this clone: Its antigen remains unknown.

The chain recombines TRBV6-1 with TRBJ1-1, with D tentatively TRBD1 (5 bases). This sequence originates from a human donor who was the organ donor for an intestinal transplant. The sequencing used unstimulated CD4+ T cells sorted from spleen or lymph node cells, collected before transplant. The CDR3 protein is CASRRQNHNTEAFF. The CDR3 nucleotides are TGTGCCAGCAGACGACAGAACCACAACACTGAAGCTTTCTTT.